The rows below give T cell receptor beta chains drawn from one sample of a study of breast tumors, draining lymph nodes, adjacent tissues. TCRdb itself ran the multiplex PCR reads through MiXCR, one entry per CDR3 protein. The sample includes 150,000 to 250,000 distinct CDR3 sequences, 30% to 40% of them seen just once. The specimen sequenced was axillary lymph node tissue. The receptors here all came from a female donor with breast cancer. Some clones in this sample may be carry-over from other donors' samples. Both conserved end residues are part of each CDR3. D genes are given only for firm matches. Part of the rows lack a size; the others show once, few, many or a class for expanded clones.

D	V	size	J	CDR3	DNA
-	TRBV6-1	many	TRBJ2-7	CASSGFSSYEQYF	TGTGCCAGCAGTGGTTTCAGCTCCTACGAGCAGTACTTC
-	TRBV20-1	many	TRBJ2-7	CSADKGGPYEQYF	TGCAGTGCAGACAAAGGGGGTCCTTACGAGCAGTACTTC
-	TRBV7-2	-	TRBJ2-3	CASSLVGGDNEQYF	TGTGCCAGCAGCTTAGTAGGGGGGGATAATGAGCAGTATTTT
-	TRBV19	many	TRBJ1-3	CASTTTSGNTIYF	TGTGCCAGTACAACAACCTCTGGAAACACCATATATTTT
TRBD1	TRBV20-1	many	TRBJ2-5	CSASQGGRGQKTQYF	TGCAGTGCTTCTCAGGGGGGCAGGGGGCAAAAGACCCAGTACTTC
-	TRBV25-1	many	TRBJ1-3	CASSDRGWYSGNTIYF	TGTGCCAGCAGTGATAGGGGTTGGTACTCTGGAAACACCATATATTTT
TRBD1	TRBV20-1	many	TRBJ1-2	CSARYRGGYGYTF	TGCAGTGCTAGATACAGGGGAGGCTATGGCTACACCTTC
TRBD1	TRBV19	many	TRBJ2-7	CASSIGGQGLYEQYF	TGTGCCAGTAGTATCGGGGGACAGGGCTTATACGAGCAGTACTTC
TRBD2	TRBV2	many	TRBJ2-5	CASSRTSGGIGETQYF	TGTGCCAGCAGCCGGACTAGCGGGGGGATCGGTGAGACCCAGTACTTC
-	TRBV4-1	many	TRBJ1-4	CASRGLPVLNEKLFF	TGCGCCAGCCGGGGACTCCCGGTGCTCAATGAAAAACTGTTTTTT
TRBD2	TRBV6-5	-	TRBJ2-1	CASSRLAGAKSSCNEQFF	TGTGCCAGCAGTCGACTAGCGGGAGCAAAGAGCTCCTGCAATGAGCAGTTCTTC
TRBD2	TRBV5-1	many	TRBJ2-7	CASSAGVVQYF	TGCGCCAGCAGCGCGGGAGTGGTGCAGTACTTC
-	TRBV5-7	many	TRBJ1-5	CASSWRAKPNQPQHF	TGTGCCAGCAGCTGGCGGGCGAAGCCCAATCAGCCCCAGCATTTT
TRBD2	TRBV7-3	many	TRBJ2-2	CASSLLAGGVGELFF	TGTGCCAGCAGCCTTCTAGCGGGAGGCGTCGGGGAGCTGTTTTTT
-	TRBV4-1	-	TRBJ2-4	CASSRPEGIAKNIQYF	TGCGCCAGCAGCCGGCCCGAAGGGATAGCCAAAAACATTCAGTACTTC
-	TRBV7-9	once	TRBJ2-7	CASSLSGQAYEQYF	TGTGCCAGTAGCTTATCGGGGCAGGCCTACGAGCAGTACTTC
-	TRBV20-1	-	TRBJ1-2	CSAPTEIYGYTF	TGCAGTGCGCCGACAGAAATCTATGGCTACACCTTC
-	TRBV16	many	TRBJ1-6	CASSQDSNSPLHF	TGTGCCAGCAGCCAAGACAGCAATTCACCCCTCCACTTT
TRBD1	TRBV4-1	many	TRBJ2-7	CASSQDPPQGVYEQYF	TGCGCCAGCAGCCAAGATCCCCCGCAGGGGGTCTACGAGCAGTACTTC
TRBD1	TRBV7-3	-	TRBJ2-3	CASSGTGTTDPQYF	TGTGCCAGCTCCGGGACAGGGACAACAGATCCGCAGTATTTT
TRBD1	TRBV6-2/TRBV6-3	many	TRBJ2-7	CASSITQGNEQYF	TGTGCCAGCAGCATAACACAGGGGAACGAGCAGTACTTC
TRBD1	TRBV25-1	many	TRBJ2-1	CASMTGLYNEQFF	TGTGCCAGCATGACAGGGCTATACAATGAGCAGTTCTTC
-	TRBV20-1	-	TRBJ1-3	CGASGRAGNTIYF	TGCGGTGCTAGCGGCAGGGCTGGAAACACCATATATTTT
-	TRBV7-2	-	TRBJ1-5	CASSLAGGHQPQHF	TGTGCCAGCAGCTTAGCGGGGGGCCATCAGCCCCAGCATTTT
-	TRBV19	-	TRBJ1-4	CASSRRGPTNEKLFF	TGTGCCAGTAGTAGGAGGGGACCAACTAATGAAAAACTGTTTTTT
TRBD2	TRBV24-1	many	TRBJ2-1	CATSDLGAGGYNEQFF	TGTGCCACCAGTGATTTAGGAGCGGGGGGTTACAATGAGCAGTTCTTC
-	TRBV6-5	many	TRBJ2-3	CASSSKGRGDTQYF	TGTGCCAGCAGTTCAAAGGGGCGCGGAGATACGCAGTATTTT
-	TRBV30	-	TRBJ1-2	CAWTGKSYGYTF	TGTGCCTGGACAGGAAAGAGCTATGGCTACACCTTC
-	TRBV29-1	few	TRBJ1-1	CSVDYRKEGDTEAFF	TGCAGCGTTGACTACAGGAAGGAAGGGGACACTGAAGCTTTCTTT
TRBD1	TRBV15	many	TRBJ1-1	CATSTDREGVNTEAFF	TGTGCCACCAGCACCGACAGGGAGGGGGTGAACACTGAAGCTTTCTTT
-	TRBV14	many	TRBJ1-2	CASSQEGVREGGYTF	TGTGCCAGCAGCCAAGAAGGAGTGAGGGAGGGTGGCTACACCTTC
TRBD1	TRBV12-3/TRBV12-4	many	TRBJ1-5	CASSFGQVLNQPQHF	TGTGCCAGCAGTTTTGGACAGGTCCTGAATCAGCCCCAGCATTTT
TRBD1	TRBV9	many	TRBJ2-5	CASSSPGTGNQETQYF	TGTGCCAGCAGCTCACCCGGGACAGGTAATCAAGAGACCCAGTACTTC
TRBD2	TRBV9	many	TRBJ2-3	CASSTLAGGRDTQYF	TGTGCCAGCAGCACCCTAGCGGGGGGACGGGATACGCAGTATTTT
-	TRBV7-8	few	TRBJ1-1	CASSLEMYTEAFF	TGTGCCAGCAGCTTAGAGATGTACACTGAAGCTTTCTTT
-	TRBV14	many	TRBJ1-2	CASSQDVGTTINYGYTF	TGTGCCAGCAGCCAAGATGTGGGGACAACTATTAACTATGGCTACACCTTC
-	TRBV6-5	many	TRBJ2-7	CASSHSGSPPAGKYF	TGTGCCAGCAGTCACTCCGGGAGTCCGCCCGCTGGAAAGTACTTC
-	TRBV20-1	many	TRBJ2-7	CSARDFGTYEQYF	TGCAGTGCTAGAGATTTCGGCACCTACGAGCAGTACTTC
-	TRBV28	many	TRBJ1-4	CASNRGGSEKLFF	TGTGCCAGCAATCGGGGAGGGAGTGAAAAACTGTTTTTT
-	TRBV12-3/TRBV12-4	many	TRBJ2-2	CASSLRGPLNTGELFF	TGTGCCAGCAGTTTAAGAGGCCCGCTGAACACCGGGGAGCTGTTTTTT
TRBD2	TRBV11-2	many	TRBJ2-1	CASSLGASGKNEQFF	TGTGCCAGCAGCTTAGGAGCTAGCGGGAAAAATGAGCAGTTCTTC
TRBD2	TRBV5-1	many	TRBJ2-1	CASSLLARTSGRETYNEQFF	TGCGCCAGCAGCTTACTAGCCCGGACTAGCGGGAGAGAAACCTACAATGAGCAGTTCTTC
-	TRBV29-1	-	TRBJ2-5	CSAQWGRRETQYF	TGCAGCGCCCAGTGGGGCCGGAGAGAGACCCAGTACTTC
TRBD2	TRBV20-1	many	TRBJ2-3	CSARPSGTFWGQYF	TGCAGTGCTAGACCTAGCGGAACGTTCTGGGGGCAGTATTTT
-	TRBV7-8	-	TRBJ2-5	CASSLRLRGVFAEPQYF	TGTGCCAGCAGCTTACGCCTCAGGGGGGTCTTTGCAGAGCCCCAGTACTTC
TRBD1	TRBV29-1	-	TRBJ2-3	CSVVLGTGADTQYF	TGCAGCGTTGTTCTCGGGACAGGGGCAGATACGCAGTATTTT
-	TRBV29-1	many	TRBJ2-1	CSVAGAPGTYNEQFF	TGCAGCGTTGCCGGGGCGCCGGGAACCTACAATGAGCAGTTCTTC
-	TRBV2	many	TRBJ2-3	CASSESSPARDTQYF	TGTGCCAGCAGTGAATCTTCCCCCGCGAGGGATACGCAGTATTTT
TRBD1	TRBV27	many	TRBJ2-7	CASSSRGQGTYEQYF	TGTGCCAGCAGTTCCCGGGGACAGGGAACCTACGAGCAGTACTTC
-	TRBV5-5	once	TRBJ1-6	CASSPMGKYNSPLHF	TGTGCCAGCAGCCCCATGGGGAAATATAATTCACCCCTCCACTTT
-	TRBV2	medium-sized	TRBJ1-6	CASSVGGNSPLHF	TGTGCCAGCAGTGTAGGCGGTAATTCACCCCTCCACTTT
TRBD2	TRBV28	many	TRBJ2-7	CASRRLAATYEQYF	TGTGCCAGCAGGCGACTAGCTGCTACCTACGAGCAGTACTTC
-	TRBV11-2	many	TRBJ2-1	CASSFEYGLYNEQFF	TGTGCCAGCAGCTTTGAGTACGGCCTCTACAATGAGCAGTTCTTC
TRBD2	TRBV7-2	-	TRBJ2-1	CASGPRTSTNNGQLF	TGTGCCAGCGGTCCAAGGACTAGCACCAACAATGGGCAGCTCTTC
-	TRBV10-3	many	TRBJ2-3	CAISDGGPSTDTQYF	TGTGCCATCAGTGATGGCGGGCCCAGCACAGATACGCAGTATTTT
-	TRBV6-6	-	TRBJ2-7	CASSHEEFSYEQYF	TGTGCCAGCAGTCACGAGGAGTTCTCCTACGAGCAGTACTTC
-	TRBV7-2	-	TRBJ1-3	CASSHISGNTIYF	TGTGCCAGCAGCCATATCTCTGGAAACACCATATATTTT
-	TRBV19	many	TRBJ1-6	CASSSPGANNSPLHF	TGTGCCAGTAGTAGCCCGGGAGCAAATAATTCACCCCTCCACTTT
TRBD1	TRBV2	-	TRBJ2-3	CASSVGDGTASRSTDTQYF	TGTGCCAGCAGTGTTGGGGACGGGACAGCTAGCCGGTCCACAGATACGCAGTATTTT
-	TRBV30	-	TRBJ1-5	CAWSVRGNNQPQHF	TGTGCCTGGAGTGTTAGGGGGAACAATCAGCCCCAGCATTTT